The clone carrying this T cell receptor (beta chain) was picked up a small number of times. The data are from a study of blood T cell repertoires in COVID-19. Assay: immunoSEQ multiplex PCR; the TCRdb copy retains only in-frame clones and omits some. Seen here are around 300,000 clones, 89% observed once, and the top ten hold over 8.5%. This CDR3 region has 15 residues. Germline assignment: CDR1 MNHEY and CDR2 SVGAGI. After removal of 2 bases from V and 5 bases from J, the junction contained 9 bases not matched to a gene. Enrollees, about 18 to 90 years old, lived in around 23 US areas. Participant-given clinical history determined each cohort assignment.

J is TRBJ2-7 and V is TRBV6-5; 7 nucleotides match TRBD1. This sequence was found in a woman younger than 45 who had recovered from COVID-19. The sequencing sample was made of PBMCs or T cells enriched from blood (not recorded which). CDR3 coding DNA: TGTGCCAGCAGTTACCTACAGGGGAGAATGGACGAGCAGTACTTC. Translating gives CASSYLQGRMDEQYF.